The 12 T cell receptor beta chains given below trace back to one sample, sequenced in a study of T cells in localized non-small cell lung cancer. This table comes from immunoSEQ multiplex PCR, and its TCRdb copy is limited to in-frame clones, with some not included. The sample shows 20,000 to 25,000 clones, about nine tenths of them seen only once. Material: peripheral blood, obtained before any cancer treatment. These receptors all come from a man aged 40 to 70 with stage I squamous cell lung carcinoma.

CDR3 sequence (DNA): TGTGCCTGGAATGGCAGGGGGTCTGTGTATTTT. Its translation is CAWNGRGSVYF. The chain is built from TRBV30 and TRBJ2-3; TRBD1 agrees at 7 bases. The ends lost 4 bases at V and 14 bases at J; junction bases unmatched: 9. The CDR3 length is 11 residues. Germline V gene lookup returns CDR1 GTSNPN and CDR2 SVGIG (reference sequence). Based on the CDR3 plus reference TRBV30 and TRBJ2-3, the full variable domain is SQTIHQWPATLVQPVGSPLSLECTVEGTSNPNLYWYRQAAGRGLQLLFYSVGIGQISSEVPQNLSASRPQDRQFILSSKKLLLSDSGFYLCAWNGRGSVYFGPGTRLTVL.

CDR3 in amino acids: CASSQDEGGAELAFF. The CDR3 nucleotides read TGCGCCAGCAGCCAAGACGAAGGGGGCGCGGAGTTAGCTTTCTTT. This chain joins TRBV1 and TRBJ1-1; whether TRBD1, the table's D call, matches the DNA was not checked. TRBV1 is listed as a pseudogene. This CDR3 spans 15 amino acids.

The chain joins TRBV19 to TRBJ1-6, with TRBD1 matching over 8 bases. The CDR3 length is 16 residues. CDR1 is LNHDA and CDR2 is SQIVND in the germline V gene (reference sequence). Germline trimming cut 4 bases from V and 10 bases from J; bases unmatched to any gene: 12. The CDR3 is CASSTDRELRGSPLHF. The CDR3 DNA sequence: TGTGCCAGTAGTACGGACAGGGAACTTCGGGGATCACCCCTCCACTTT. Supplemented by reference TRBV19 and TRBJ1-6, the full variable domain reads DGGITQSPKYLFRKEGQNVTLSCEQNLNHDAMYWYRQDPGQGLRLIYYSQIVNDFQKGDIAEGYSVSREKKESFPLTVTSAQKNPTAFYLCASSTDRELRGSPLHFGNGTRLTVT.

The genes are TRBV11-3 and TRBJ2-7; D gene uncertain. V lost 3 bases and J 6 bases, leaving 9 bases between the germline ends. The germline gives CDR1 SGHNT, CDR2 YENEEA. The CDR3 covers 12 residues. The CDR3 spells CASSFSDGEQYF. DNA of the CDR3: TGTGCCAGCAGCTTTTCGGACGGCGAGCAGTACTTC.

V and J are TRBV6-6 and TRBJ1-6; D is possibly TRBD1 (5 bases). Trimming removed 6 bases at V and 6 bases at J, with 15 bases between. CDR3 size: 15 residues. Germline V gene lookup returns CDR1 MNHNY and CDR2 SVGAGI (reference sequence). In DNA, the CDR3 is TGTGCCAGCAGCCGAGGGGACCACATTAATTCACCCCTCCACTTT. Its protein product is CASSRGDHINSPLHF.

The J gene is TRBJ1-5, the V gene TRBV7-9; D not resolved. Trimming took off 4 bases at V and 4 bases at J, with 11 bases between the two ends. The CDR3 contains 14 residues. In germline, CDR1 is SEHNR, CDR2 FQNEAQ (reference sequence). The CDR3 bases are TGTGCCAGCAGCTCATTAGGGTCTAATCAGCCCCAGCATTTT. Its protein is CASSSLGSNQPQHF.

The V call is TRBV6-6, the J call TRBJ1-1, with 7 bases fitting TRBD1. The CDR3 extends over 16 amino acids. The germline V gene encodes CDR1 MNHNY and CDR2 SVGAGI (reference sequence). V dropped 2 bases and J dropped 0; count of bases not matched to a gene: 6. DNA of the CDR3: TGTGCCAGCAGTTACAGACCGGGACAGATGAACACTGAAGCTTTCTTT. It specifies CASSYRPGQMNTEAFF.

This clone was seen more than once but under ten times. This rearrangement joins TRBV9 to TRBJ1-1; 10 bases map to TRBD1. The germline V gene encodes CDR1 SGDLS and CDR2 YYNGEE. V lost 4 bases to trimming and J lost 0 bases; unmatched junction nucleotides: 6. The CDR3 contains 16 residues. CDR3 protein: CASSPTDRGVNTEAFF. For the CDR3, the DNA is TGTGCCAGCAGCCCGACGGACAGGGGGGTGAACACTGAAGCTTTCTTT.

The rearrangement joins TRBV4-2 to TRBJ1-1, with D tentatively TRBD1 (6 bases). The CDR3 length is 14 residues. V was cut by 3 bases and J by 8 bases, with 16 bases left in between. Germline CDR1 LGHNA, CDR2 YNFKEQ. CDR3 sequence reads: CASSHPGPRGEAFF. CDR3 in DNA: TGTGCCAGCAGCCATCCCGGCCCCAGGGGAGAAGCTTTCTTT.

The chain's CDR3 is CATSRVGGTDTQYF. CDR3 DNA: TGTGCCACCAGCAGAGTGGGGGGCACAGATACGCAGTATTTT. The J gene is TRBJ2-3, the V gene TRBV15; D tentatively fits TRBD1 or TRBD2 (5 bases each). Germline lookup yields CDR1 LNHNV and CDR2 YYDKDF (reference sequence). V was cut by 1 base and J by 1 base, with 6 bases left in between. The CDR3 has 14 residues.

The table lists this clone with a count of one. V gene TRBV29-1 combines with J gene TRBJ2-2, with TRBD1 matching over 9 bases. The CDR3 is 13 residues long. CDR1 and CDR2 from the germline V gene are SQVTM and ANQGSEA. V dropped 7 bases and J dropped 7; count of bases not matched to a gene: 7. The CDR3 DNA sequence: TGCAGCGCTTACAGGGGGCAGGACGGGGAGCTGTTTTTT. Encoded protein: CSAYRGQDGELFF.

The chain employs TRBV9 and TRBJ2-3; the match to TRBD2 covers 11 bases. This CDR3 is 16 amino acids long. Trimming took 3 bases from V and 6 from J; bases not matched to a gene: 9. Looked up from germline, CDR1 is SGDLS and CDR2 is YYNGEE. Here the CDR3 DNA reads TGTGCCAGCAGCGCAACTAGCGGGGGACTTCTCGATACGCAGTATTTT. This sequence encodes CASSATSGGLLDTQYF.